Listed here are 10 T cell receptor beta chains from one sample, sequenced in a study of blood T cell repertoires in COVID-19. The repertoire was sequenced with immunoSEQ multiplex PCR; TCRdb's copy has only in-frame clones and lacks some. The data hold hundreds of thousands of clones, with approximately 88% observed a single time. Sequencing was performed on peripheral blood. Receptors originate from a young woman with COVID-19, enrolled during active disease.

V usage is TRBV19 and J usage is TRBJ1-1, with D unclear. With 4 bases removed from V and 1 base from J, the gap between germline ends came to 13 bases. This CDR3 is 15 amino acids long. From germline, CDR1 is LNHDA and CDR2 SQIVND (reference sequence). DNA for the CDR3: TGTGCCAGTAGTAGACGGGAGGGCCCGAACACTGAAGCTTTCTTT. This gives the protein CASSRREGPNTEAFF.

The rearrangement uses TRBV10-3 and TRBJ1-1; 7 nucleotides agree with TRBD1. CDR1 and CDR2 (germline): ENHRY, SYGVKD. V lost 5 bases and J lost 0; bases outside the gene matches: 9. The CDR3 consists of 16 residues. The chain's CDR3 is CAISPSTQGMNTEAFF. CDR3 bases: TGTGCCATCAGTCCCTCGACACAGGGGATGAACACTGAAGCTTTCTTT.

This clone was seen only once. This chain links TRBV10-3 with TRBJ1-5, with D unresolved. The CDR3 has 14 amino acids. Per the germline V gene, CDR1 is ENHRY and CDR2 is SYGVKD. V shed 2 bases and J shed 0 bases, with 5 bases lying between them. CDR3 sequence: CAISETGSNQPQHF. Here the CDR3 DNA reads TGTGCCATCAGTGAGACGGGTAGCAATCAGCCCCAGCATTTT.

This clone is a singleton in its sample. V and J are TRBV7-8 and TRBJ1-5; TRBD1 aligns across 9 bases. The CDR3 spans 15 residues. V gave up 5 bases and J gave up 7 bases; unmatched junction bases: 9. Germline lookup yields CDR1 SGHVS and CDR2 FQNEAQ. The CDR3: CASSTIQGARQPQHF. The DNA for the CDR3 is TGTGCCAGCAGCACAATACAGGGGGCGAGGCAGCCCCAGCATTTT. Using reference TRBV7-8 and TRBJ1-5 for the parts outside the CDR3, the full variable domain is GAGVSQSPRYKVAKRGQDVALRCDPISGHVSLFWYQQALGQGPEFLTYFQNEAQLDKSGLPSDRFFAERPEGSVSTLKIQRTQQEDSAVYLCASSTIQGARQPQHFGDGTRLSIL.

Here the CDR3 reads CASLYSAGQYF. CDR3 coding DNA: TGTGCCAGTTTATACAGTGCAGGGCAGTACTTC. The V call is TRBV2, the J call TRBJ2-5; D possibly corresponds to TRBD1 (5 bases). CDR3 length equals 11 residues. Trimming shortened V by 9 bases and J by 11 bases, and 16 bases separated the two germline ends. Germline CDR1 reads SNHLY; CDR2 reads FYNNEI.

The J gene is TRBJ1-3, the V gene TRBV9, with D unresolved. Germline CDR1 reads SGDLS; CDR2 reads YYNGEE. Trimming removed 1 base from V and 2 bases from J, with 10 bases in between. This CDR3 contains 15 residues. CDR3 sequence: CASSVTGSTGNTIYF. The CDR3 DNA reads as TGTGCCAGCAGCGTAACGGGGTCTACTGGAAACACCATATATTTT.

The chain has TRBV15 and TRBJ1-3, with D possibly matching TRBD1 (5 bases). The CDR3 spans 16 residues. Germline CDR1 reads LNHNV; CDR2 reads YYDKDF (reference sequence). Trimming removed 5 bases from V and 3 bases from J, with 17 bases in between. The CDR3 nucleotides read TGTGCCACCAGCGCCCGGACCCAGACAGTTGGAAACACCATATATTTT. It specifies CATSARTQTVGNTIYF.

The chain has TRBV2 and TRBJ2-7; D call uncertain. The CDR3 consists of 18 residues. Germline assignment: CDR1 SNHLY and CDR2 FYNNEI. Trimming removed 1 base from V and 0 bases from J, with 19 bases in between. The CDR3 spells CASSEVPLTENLSYEQYF. The CDR3 DNA follows: TGTGCCAGCAGTGAAGTCCCTCTTACAGAAAACCTCTCCTACGAGCAGTACTTC. Combining the CDR3 with reference TRBV2 and TRBJ2-7 gives the whole variable domain EPEVTQTPSHQVTQMGQEVILRCVPISNHLYFYWYRQILGQKVEFLVSFYNNEISEKSEIFDDQFSVERPDGSNFTLKIRSTKLEDSAMYFCASSEVPLTENLSYEQYFGPGTRLTVT.

This chain links TRBV29-1 with TRBJ2-5, with 7 nucleotides matching TRBD2. The CDR3 is 14 amino acids. The junction had 8 bases not matched to a gene; V was cut back by 5 bases and J by 2 bases. Germline V gene data show CDR1 as SQVTM and CDR2 as ANQGSEA. The CDR3, as DNA: TGCAGCGTTTTAGCGGGCCCCGAACAAGAGACCCAGTACTTC. This gives the protein CSVLAGPEQETQYF.

The rearrangement joins TRBV18 to TRBJ2-5, with D perhaps TRBD1 (6 bases). V lost 4 bases, J lost 9 bases, and 24 bases lay in between. The CDR3 spans 16 residues. From germline, CDR1 is KGHSH and CDR2 LQKENI. In DNA form, the CDR3 reads TGTGCCAGCTCACTCTCGACCGGGACACCTCTTAAGTCCCAGTACTTC. Its translation: CASSLSTGTPLKSQYF.